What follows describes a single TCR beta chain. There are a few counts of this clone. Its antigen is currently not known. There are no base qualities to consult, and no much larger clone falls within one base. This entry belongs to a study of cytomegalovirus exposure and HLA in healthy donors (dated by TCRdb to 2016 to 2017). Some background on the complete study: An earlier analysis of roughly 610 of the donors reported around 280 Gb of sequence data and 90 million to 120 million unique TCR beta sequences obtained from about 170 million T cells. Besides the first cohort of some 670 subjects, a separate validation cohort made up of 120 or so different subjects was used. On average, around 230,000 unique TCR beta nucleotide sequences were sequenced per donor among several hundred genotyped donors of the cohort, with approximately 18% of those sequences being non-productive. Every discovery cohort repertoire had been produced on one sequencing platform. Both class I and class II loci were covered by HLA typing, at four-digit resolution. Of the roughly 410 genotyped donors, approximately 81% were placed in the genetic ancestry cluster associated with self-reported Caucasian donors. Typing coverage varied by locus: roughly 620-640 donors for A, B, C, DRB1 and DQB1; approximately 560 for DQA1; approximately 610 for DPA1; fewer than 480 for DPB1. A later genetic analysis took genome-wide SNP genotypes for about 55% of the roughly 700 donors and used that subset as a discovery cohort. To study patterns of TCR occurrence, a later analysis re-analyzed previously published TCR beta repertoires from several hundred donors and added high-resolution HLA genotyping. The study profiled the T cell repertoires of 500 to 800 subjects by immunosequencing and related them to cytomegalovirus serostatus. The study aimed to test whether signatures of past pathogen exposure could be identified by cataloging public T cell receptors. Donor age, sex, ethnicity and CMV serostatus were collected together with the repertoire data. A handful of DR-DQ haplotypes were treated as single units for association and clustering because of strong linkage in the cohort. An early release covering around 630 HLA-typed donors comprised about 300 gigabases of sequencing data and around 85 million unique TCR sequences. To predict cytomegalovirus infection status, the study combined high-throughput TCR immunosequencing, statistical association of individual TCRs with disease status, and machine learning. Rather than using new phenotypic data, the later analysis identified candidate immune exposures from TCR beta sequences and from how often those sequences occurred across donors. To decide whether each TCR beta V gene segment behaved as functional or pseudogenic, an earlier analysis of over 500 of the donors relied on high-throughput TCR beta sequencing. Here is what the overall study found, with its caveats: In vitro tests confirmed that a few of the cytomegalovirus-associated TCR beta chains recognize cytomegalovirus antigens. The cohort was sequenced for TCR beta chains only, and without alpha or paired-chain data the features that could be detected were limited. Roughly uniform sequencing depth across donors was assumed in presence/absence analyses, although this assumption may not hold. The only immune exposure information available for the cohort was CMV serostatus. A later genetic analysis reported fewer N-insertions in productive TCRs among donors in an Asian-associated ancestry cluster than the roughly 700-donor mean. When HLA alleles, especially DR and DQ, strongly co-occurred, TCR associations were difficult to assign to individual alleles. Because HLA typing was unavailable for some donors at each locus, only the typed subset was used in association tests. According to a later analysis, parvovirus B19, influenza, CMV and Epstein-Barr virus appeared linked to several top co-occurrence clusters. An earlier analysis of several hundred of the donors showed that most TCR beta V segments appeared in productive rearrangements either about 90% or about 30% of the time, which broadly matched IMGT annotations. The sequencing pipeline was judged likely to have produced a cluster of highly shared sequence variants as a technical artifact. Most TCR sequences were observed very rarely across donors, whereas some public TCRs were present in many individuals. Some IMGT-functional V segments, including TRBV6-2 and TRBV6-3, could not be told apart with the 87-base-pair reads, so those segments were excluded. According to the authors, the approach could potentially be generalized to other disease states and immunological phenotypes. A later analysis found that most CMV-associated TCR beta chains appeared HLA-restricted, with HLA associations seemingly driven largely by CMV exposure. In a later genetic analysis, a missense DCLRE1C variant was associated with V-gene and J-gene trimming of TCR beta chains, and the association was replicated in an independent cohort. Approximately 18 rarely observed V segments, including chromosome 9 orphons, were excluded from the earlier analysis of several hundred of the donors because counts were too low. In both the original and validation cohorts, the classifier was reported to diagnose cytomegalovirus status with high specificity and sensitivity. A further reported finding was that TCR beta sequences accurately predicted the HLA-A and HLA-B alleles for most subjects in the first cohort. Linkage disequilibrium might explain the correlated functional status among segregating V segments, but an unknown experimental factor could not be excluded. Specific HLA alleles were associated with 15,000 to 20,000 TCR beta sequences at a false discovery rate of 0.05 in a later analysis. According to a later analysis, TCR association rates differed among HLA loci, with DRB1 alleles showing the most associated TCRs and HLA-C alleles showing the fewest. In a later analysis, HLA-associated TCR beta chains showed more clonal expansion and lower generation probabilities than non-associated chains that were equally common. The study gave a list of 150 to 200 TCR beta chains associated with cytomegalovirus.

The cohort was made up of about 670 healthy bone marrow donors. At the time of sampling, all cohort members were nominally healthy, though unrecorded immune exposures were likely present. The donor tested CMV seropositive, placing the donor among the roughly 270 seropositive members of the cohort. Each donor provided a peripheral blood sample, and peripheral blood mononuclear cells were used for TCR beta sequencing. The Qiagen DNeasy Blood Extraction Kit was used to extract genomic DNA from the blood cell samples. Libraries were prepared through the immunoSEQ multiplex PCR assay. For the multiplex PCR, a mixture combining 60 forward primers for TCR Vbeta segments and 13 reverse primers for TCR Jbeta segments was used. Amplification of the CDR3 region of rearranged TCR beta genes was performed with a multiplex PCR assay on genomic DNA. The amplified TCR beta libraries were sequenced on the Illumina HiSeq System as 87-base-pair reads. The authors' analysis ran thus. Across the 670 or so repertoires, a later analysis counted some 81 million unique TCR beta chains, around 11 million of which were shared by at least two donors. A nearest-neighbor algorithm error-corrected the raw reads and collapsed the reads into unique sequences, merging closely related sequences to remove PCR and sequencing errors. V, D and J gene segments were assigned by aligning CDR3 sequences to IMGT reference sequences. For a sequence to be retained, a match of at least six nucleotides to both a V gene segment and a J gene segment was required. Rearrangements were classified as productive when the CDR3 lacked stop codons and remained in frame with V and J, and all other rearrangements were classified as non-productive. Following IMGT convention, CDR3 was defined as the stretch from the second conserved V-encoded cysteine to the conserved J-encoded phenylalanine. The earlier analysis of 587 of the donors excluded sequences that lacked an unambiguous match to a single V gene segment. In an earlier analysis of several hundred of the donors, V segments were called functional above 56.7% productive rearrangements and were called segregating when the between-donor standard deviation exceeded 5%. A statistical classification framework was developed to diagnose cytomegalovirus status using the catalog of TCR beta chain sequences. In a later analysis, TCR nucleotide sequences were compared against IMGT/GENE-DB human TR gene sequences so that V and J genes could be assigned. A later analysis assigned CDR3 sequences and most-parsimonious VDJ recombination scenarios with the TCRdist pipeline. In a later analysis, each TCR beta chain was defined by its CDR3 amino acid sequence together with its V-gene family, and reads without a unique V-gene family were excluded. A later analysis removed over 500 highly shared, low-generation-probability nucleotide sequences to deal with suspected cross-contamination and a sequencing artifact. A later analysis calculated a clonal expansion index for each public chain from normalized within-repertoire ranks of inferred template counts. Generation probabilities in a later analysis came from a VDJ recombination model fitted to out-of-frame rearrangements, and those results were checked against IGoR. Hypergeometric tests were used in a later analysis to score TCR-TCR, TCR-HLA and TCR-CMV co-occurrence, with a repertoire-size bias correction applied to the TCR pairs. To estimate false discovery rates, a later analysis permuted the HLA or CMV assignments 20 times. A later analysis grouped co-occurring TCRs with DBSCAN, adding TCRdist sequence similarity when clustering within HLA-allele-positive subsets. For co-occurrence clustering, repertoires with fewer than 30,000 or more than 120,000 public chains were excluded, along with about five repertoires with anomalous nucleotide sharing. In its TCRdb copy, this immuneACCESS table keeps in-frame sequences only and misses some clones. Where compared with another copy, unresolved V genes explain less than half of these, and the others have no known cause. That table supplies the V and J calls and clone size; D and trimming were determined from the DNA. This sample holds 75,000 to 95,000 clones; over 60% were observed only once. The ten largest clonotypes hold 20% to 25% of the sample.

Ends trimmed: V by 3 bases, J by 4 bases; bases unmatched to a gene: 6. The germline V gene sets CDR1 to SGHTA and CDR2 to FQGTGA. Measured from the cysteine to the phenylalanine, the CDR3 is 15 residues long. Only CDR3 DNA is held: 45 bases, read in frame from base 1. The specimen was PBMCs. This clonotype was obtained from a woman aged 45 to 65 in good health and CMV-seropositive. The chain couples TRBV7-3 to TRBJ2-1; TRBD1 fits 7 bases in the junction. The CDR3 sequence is CASSFSGQKYNEQFF. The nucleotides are TGTGCCAGCAGCTTTTCGGGACAGAAATACAATGAGCAGTTCTTC.